The rows below give T cell receptor beta chains drawn from one sample of a study of T cells in Graves' hyperthyroidism and ophthalmopathy. One entry per CDR3 protein results from TCRdb running MiXCR on the multiplex PCR reads. Of approximately 610,000 distinct CDR3 sequences listed, 16% were seen once; the top ten hold 15% to 20%. Sequenced material: blood. The receptors were sampled from a young woman with Graves' hyperthyroidism. CDR3s include the opening cysteine and the closing phenylalanine or tryptophan. A D gene is named only where the DNA matches it firmly. The size of a clone is reported for some rows only, either as once, few or many, or as a class for expanded clones.

V gene,J gene,clone size,D gene,CDR3 DNA,CDR3 protein
TRBV28,TRBJ2-7,many,NA,TGTGCCAGCAGTTTATTCTCCATCGCCCAGGGGATCAACGAGCAGTACTTC,CASSLFSIAQGINEQYF
TRBV10-3,TRBJ1-5,NA,TRBD1,TGTGCCATCAGTGACCCGGGACAGGGGAATCAGCCCCAGCATTTT,CAISDPGQGNQPQHF
TRBV12-3/TRBV12-4,TRBJ1-3,many,TRBD1,TGTGCCAGCAGATTACTGACAGGGGGTCTCGATCGCTCTGGAAACACCATATATTTT,CASRLLTGGLDRSGNTIYF
TRBV24-1,TRBJ2-1,NA,TRBD1,TGTGCCACCAGTGATACCCCGGGACAGGGTGAGTACGAGCAGTTCTTC,CATSDTPGQGEYEQFF
TRBV6-1,TRBJ2-6,NA,TRBD1,TGTGCCAGCAGCGACAGGGGGCAGGATGGGGCCAACGTCCTGACTTTC,CASSDRGQDGANVLTF
TRBV7-2,TRBJ2-7,NA,TRBD2,TGTGCCAGCAGCTTGACTAGCGGACCCTACAATGAGCAGTACTTC,CASSLTSGPYNEQYF
TRBV2,TRBJ1-2,many,NA,TGTGCCGGAAAGACCGTCTATGGCTACACCTTC,CAGKTVYGYTF
TRBV3-1,TRBJ1-6,few,NA,TGTGCCAGCAGCCAAGGGGCAGGGAATTCACCCCTCCACTTT,CASSQGAGNSPLHF
TRBV27,TRBJ1-5,few,TRBD1,TGTGCCAGCCGGACAGGTCTCAATCAGCCCCAGCATTTT,CASRTGLNQPQHF
TRBV29-1,TRBJ1-2,NA,NA,TGCAGCGTTGAAGATCGACAGTCGGATGGCTACACCTTC,CSVEDRQSDGYTF
TRBV6-1,TRBJ1-5,few,NA,TGTGCCAGCAGGGAAAACAGGATCTTGGGCAATCAGCCCCAGCATTTT,CASRENRILGNQPQHF
TRBV6-4,TRBJ1-5,NA,NA,TGTGCCAGCAGTGACCCCCTGAACTCCTTTGAGGGGTTTAGCAATCAGCCCCAGCATTTT,CASSDPLNSFEGFSNQPQHF
TRBV5-6,TRBJ2-1,NA,TRBD2,TGTGCCAGCCAGTATGGGACTAGTACGTTCTTC,CASQYGTSTFF
TRBV29-1,TRBJ2-3,many,TRBD2,TGCAGCGTTGTTAGCCCGGGGGGTCCAGATACGCAGTATTTT,CSVVSPGGPDTQYF
TRBV6-1,TRBJ2-4,NA,NA,TGTGCCAGCAGTGAGGGAAAAGGGAGAGTCATGCCCAAAAACATTCAGTACTTC,CASSEGKGRVMPKNIQYF
TRBV6-1,TRBJ1-5,NA,TRBD1,TGTGCCAGAATAGGGACAGGGGTTGAAGGACGGCGTAATCAGCCCCAGCATTTT,CARIGTGVEGRRNQPQHF
TRBV7-9,TRBJ2-2,many,NA,TGTGCCAGCAGCTTGGCGACGGGATTCGGGGAGCTGTTTTTT,CASSLATGFGELFF
TRBV3-1,TRBJ2-5,many,TRBD2,TGTGCCAGCATCCCGAGCGGGAGGAAGCAAGAGACCCAGTACTTC,CASIPSGRKQETQYF
TRBV28,TRBJ2-3,many,TRBD2,TGTGCCAGCAGTCGACAACCCAGACTAGCGGGAGTAGCAGATACGCAGTATTTT,CASSRQPRLAGVADTQYF
TRBV20-1,TRBJ1-6,few,NA,TGCAGTGCTAGAAGACCCTCCGTACGGGAAGATTCACCCCTCCACTTT,CSARRPSVREDSPLHF
TRBV20-1,TRBJ1-2,few,TRBD1,TGCAGTGCTAGGGGGACAGGGGAAAACGGCTACACCTTC,CSARGTGENGYTF
TRBV20-1,TRBJ2-5,NA,NA,TGCAGTGCTAGTTTCATGGGGGGCCAGGTCGGAGAGACCCAGTACTTC,CSASFMGGQVGETQYF
TRBV19,TRBJ1-1,NA,NA,TGTGCCAGTAGCACCTATACGGACGCTGAAGCTTTCTTT,CASSTYTDAEAFF
TRBV7-9,TRBJ2-1,many,NA,TGTGCCAGCAGCTTCCTAAATGAGCAGTTCTTC,CASSFLNEQFF
TRBV4-3,TRBJ1-2,NA,NA,TGCGCCAGCAGCCAAGTTCGGGGCCTCGGCTACACCTTC,CASSQVRGLGYTF
TRBV7-2,TRBJ2-1,many,NA,TGTGCCAGCAGCTTAGACTGGCGTCTATCCTACAATGAGCAGTTCTTC,CASSLDWRLSYNEQFF
TRBV3-1,TRBJ2-1,many,TRBD2,TGTGCCAGCAGCCAAGGCCTAGCGGGAGGGACCTACAATGAGCAGTTCTTC,CASSQGLAGGTYNEQFF
TRBV29-1,TRBJ2-1,few,TRBD2,TGCAGCTCCCGGGGGGTTCAACCGGCTGATGAGCAGTTCTTC,CSSRGVQPADEQFF
TRBV12-3/TRBV12-4,TRBJ2-7,many,TRBD1,TGTGCCAGCAGTTTGTGGGACAGGGGGTACGAGCAGTACTTC,CASSLWDRGYEQYF
TRBV13,TRBJ2-3,few,NA,TGTGCCAGCAGCCGCGGACTGGCGGGCTCTAGCACAGATACGCAGTATTTT,CASSRGLAGSSTDTQYF
TRBV24-1,TRBJ2-1,NA,NA,TGTGCCACCAGTGAATGGGGGAATGAGCAGTTCTTC,CATSEWGNEQFF
TRBV7-2,TRBJ2-5,NA,TRBD1,TGTGCCAGCAGCTTAGAAGTCAGGGGGAGAGAGACCCAGTACTTC,CASSLEVRGRETQYF
TRBV6-4,TRBJ2-6,NA,NA,TGTGCCAGCAGTGTAGACTTTTCTGGGGCCAACGTCCTGACTTTC,CASSVDFSGANVLTF
TRBV12-3/TRBV12-4,TRBJ2-3,few,NA,TGTGCCAGCAGTCACATAGCGGCGGCATCCGATACGCAGTATTTT,CASSHIAAASDTQYF
TRBV28,TRBJ2-5,many,NA,TGTGCCAGCAGTTCTCCTCAGGGGCTTAGCCAAGAGACCCAGTACTTC,CASSSPQGLSQETQYF
TRBV5-4,TRBJ2-3,NA,NA,TGTGCCAGCAGCTTGAACAATGTAGATACGCAGTATTTT,CASSLNNVDTQYF
TRBV4-1,TRBJ1-1,NA,NA,TGCGCCAGCAGCCAAGCCAGGGTGGGACCCGGAGCTTTCTTT,CASSQARVGPGAFF
TRBV29-1,TRBJ2-1,many,NA,TGCAGCGTTGAAGGACTGAGCTCCTACAATGAGCAGTTCTTC,CSVEGLSSYNEQFF
TRBV15,TRBJ1-4,many,TRBD1,TGTGCCACCAGCAGACAGGGGGATCGGGAAAAACTGTTTTTT,CATSRQGDREKLFF
TRBV7-9,TRBJ2-7,NA,TRBD2,TGTGCCAGCAGCTCAGCGGGAGGTGGCTACGAGCAGTACTTC,CASSSAGGGYEQYF
TRBV19,TRBJ1-1,many,TRBD1,TGTGCCAGTAGTAGGACAGGGCCGTACACTGAAGCTTTCTTT,CASSRTGPYTEAFF
TRBV5-1,TRBJ2-1,many,NA,TGCGCCAGCAGCTTGGCGGCCCATGCCGATGAGCAGTTCTTC,CASSLAAHADEQFF
TRBV3-1,TRBJ2-7,many,NA,TGTGCCAGCAGCCAAGCCCGGGGGCCGGAGCAGCTCTACGAGCAGTACTTC,CASSQARGPEQLYEQYF
TRBV6-2/TRBV6-3,TRBJ1-5,few,NA,TGTGCCAGCAGTTTCAGGGGTCGGGGCAATCAGCCCCAGCATTTT,CASSFRGRGNQPQHF
TRBV20-1,TRBJ1-2,many,NA,TGCAGTGTCACCGTGGGGGCTGGCTACACCTTC,CSVTVGAGYTF
TRBV20-1,TRBJ1-6,NA,TRBD1,TGCAGTGCTAGAGATTACAGGGGCGATTCACCCCTCCACTTT,CSARDYRGDSPLHF
TRBV5-1,TRBJ2-1,few,TRBD2,TGCGCCAGCAGCTTGGGCGGTGCGGGAGGGCCTAGGGTCACTTCGGGAAGAAATGAGCAGTTCTTC,CASSLGGAGGPRVTSGRNEQFF
TRBV29-1,TRBJ2-7,many,TRBD2,TGCAGCGTTGTGACTAGCGGGGACTTACCGTCCTACGAGCAGTACTTC,CSVVTSGDLPSYEQYF
TRBV28,TRBJ2-5,many,TRBD2,TGTGCCAGCAGTTTTGGCCTAGCGGGAGGATTGACCCAGTACTTC,CASSFGLAGGLTQYF